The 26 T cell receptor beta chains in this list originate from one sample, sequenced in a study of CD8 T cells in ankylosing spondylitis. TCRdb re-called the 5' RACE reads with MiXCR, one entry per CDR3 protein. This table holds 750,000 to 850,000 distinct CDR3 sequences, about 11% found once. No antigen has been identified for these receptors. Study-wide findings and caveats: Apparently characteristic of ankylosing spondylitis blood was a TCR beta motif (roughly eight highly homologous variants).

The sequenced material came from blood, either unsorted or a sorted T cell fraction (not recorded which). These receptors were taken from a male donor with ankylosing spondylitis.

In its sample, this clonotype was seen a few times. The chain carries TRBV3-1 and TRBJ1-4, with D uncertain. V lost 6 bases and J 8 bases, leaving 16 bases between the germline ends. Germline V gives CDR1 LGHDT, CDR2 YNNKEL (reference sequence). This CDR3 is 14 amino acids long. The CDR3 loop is CASRGYSEGEKLFF. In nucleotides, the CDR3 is TGTGCCAGCAGGGGGTACAGCGAGGGAGAAAAACTGTTTTTT.

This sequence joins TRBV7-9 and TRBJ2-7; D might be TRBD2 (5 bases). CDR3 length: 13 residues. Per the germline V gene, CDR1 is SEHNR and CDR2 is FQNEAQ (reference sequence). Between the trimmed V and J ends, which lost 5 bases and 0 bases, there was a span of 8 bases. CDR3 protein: CASSARDSYEQYF. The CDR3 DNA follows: TGTGCCAGCAGCGCCCGGGACTCCTACGAGCAGTACTTC.

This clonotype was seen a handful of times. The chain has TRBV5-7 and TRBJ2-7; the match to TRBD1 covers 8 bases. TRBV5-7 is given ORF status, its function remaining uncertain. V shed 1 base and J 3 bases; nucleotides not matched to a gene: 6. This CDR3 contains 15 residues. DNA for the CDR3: TGTGCCAGCAGCTTGTCAGGGGGCAAGGACTACGAGCAGTACTTC. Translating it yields CASSLSGGKDYEQYF.

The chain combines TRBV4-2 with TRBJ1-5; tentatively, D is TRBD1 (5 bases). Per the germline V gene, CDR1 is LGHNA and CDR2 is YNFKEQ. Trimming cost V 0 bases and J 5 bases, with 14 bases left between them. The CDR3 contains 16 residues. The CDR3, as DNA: TGTGCCAGCAGCCAAGAACCAGGGTCAGCATATCAGCCCCAGCATTTT. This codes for CASSQEPGSAYQPQHF.

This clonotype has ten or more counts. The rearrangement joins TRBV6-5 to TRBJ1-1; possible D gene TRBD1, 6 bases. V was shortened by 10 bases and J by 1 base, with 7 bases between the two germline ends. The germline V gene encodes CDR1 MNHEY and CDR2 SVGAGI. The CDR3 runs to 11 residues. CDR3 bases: TGTGCCACGACAGGGAACACTGAAGCTTTCTTT. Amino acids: CATTGNTEAFF.

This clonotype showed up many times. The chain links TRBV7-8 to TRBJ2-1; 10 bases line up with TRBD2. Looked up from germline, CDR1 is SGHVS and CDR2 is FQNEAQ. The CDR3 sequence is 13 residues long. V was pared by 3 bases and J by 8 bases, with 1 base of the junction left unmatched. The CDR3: CASSLLAGDEQFF. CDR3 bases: TGTGCCAGCAGCTTGCTAGCGGGAGATGAGCAGTTCTTC.

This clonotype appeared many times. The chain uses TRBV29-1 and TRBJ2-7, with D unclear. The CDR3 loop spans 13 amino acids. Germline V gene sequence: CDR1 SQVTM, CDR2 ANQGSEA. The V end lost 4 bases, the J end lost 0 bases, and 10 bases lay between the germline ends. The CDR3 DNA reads TGCAGCGTTGTACAACCTCGCTCCTACGAGCAGTACTTC. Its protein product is CSVVQPRSYEQYF.

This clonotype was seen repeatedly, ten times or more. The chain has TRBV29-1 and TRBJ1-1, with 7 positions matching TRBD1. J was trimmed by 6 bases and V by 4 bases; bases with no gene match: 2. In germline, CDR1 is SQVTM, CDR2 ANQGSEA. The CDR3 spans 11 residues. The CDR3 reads CSVGQGAEAFF. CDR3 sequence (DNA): TGCAGCGTTGGACAGGGAGCTGAAGCTTTCTTT. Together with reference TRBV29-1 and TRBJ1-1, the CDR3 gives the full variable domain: SAVISQKPSRDICQRGTSLTIQCQVDSQVTMMFWYRQQPGQSLTLIATANQGSEATYESGFVIDKFPISRPNLTFSTLTVSNMSPEDSSIYLCSVGQGAEAFFGQGTRLTVV.

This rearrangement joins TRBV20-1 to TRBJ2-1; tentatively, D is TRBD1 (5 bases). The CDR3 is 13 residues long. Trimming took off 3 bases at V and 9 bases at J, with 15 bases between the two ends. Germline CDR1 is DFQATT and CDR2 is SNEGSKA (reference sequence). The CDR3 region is CSARVSGFGEQFF. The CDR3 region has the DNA TGCAGTGCTAGGGTTTCAGGGTTCGGTGAGCAGTTCTTC.

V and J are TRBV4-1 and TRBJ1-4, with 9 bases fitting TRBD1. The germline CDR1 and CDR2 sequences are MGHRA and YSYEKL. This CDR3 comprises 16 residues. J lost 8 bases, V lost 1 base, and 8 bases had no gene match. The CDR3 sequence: CASSQAFGTGREKLFF. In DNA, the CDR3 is TGCGCCAGCAGCCAAGCGTTTGGGACAGGGCGAGAAAAACTGTTTTTT.

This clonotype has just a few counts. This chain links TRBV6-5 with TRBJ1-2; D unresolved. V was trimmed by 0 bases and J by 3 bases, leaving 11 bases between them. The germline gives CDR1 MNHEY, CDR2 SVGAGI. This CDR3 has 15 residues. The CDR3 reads CASSYSRRSHYGYTF. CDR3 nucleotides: TGTGCCAGCAGTTACTCGAGGCGATCCCACTATGGCTACACCTTC.

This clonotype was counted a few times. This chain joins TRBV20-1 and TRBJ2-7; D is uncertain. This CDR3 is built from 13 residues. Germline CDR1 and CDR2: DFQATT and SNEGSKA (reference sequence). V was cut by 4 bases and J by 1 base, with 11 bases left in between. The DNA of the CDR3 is TGCAGTGCTAAGTCTCCGGGTTCCTACGAGCAGTACTTC. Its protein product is CSAKSPGSYEQYF.

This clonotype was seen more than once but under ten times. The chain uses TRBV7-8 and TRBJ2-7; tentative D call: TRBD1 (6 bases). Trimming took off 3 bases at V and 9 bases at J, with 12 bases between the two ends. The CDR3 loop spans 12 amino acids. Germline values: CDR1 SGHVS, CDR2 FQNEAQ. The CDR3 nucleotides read TGTGCCAGCAGCTTGGTTGGGGGCGTGCAGTACTTC. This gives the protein CASSLVGGVQYF.

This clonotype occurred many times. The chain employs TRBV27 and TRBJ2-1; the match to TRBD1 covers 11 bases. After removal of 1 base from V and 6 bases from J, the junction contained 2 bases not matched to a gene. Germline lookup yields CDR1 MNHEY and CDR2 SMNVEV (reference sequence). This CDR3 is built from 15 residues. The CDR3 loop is CASSLWDRGGNEQFF. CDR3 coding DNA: TGTGCCAGCAGTTTATGGGACAGGGGGGGCAATGAGCAGTTCTTC.

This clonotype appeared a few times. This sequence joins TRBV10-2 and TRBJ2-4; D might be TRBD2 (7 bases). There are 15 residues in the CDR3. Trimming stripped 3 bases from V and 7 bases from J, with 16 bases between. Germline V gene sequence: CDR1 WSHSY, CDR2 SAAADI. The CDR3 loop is CASSDPSGGRNIQYF. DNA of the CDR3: TGCGCCAGCAGTGACCCCTCGGGGGGCCGTAACATTCAGTACTTC.

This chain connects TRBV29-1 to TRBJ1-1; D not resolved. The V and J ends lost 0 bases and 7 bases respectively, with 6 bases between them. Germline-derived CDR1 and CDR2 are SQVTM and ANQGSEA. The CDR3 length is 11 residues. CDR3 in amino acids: CSVEDLGEAFF. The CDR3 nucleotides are TGCAGCGTTGAAGATCTAGGTGAAGCTTTCTTT.

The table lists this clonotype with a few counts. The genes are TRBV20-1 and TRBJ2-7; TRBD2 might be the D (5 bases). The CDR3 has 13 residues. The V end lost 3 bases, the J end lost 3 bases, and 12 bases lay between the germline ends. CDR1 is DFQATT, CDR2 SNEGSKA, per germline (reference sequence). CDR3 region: CSASSAEDYEQYF. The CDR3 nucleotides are TGCAGTGCTAGTTCTGCGGAGGACTACGAGCAGTACTTC.

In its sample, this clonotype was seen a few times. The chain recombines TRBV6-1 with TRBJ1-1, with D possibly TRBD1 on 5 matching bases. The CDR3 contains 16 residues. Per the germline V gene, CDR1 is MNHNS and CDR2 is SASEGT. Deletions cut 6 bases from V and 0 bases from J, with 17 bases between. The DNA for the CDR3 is TGTGCCAGCAGCCCCCCGCAGGGACCGGTGAACACTGAAGCTTTCTTT. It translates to CASSPPQGPVNTEAFF.

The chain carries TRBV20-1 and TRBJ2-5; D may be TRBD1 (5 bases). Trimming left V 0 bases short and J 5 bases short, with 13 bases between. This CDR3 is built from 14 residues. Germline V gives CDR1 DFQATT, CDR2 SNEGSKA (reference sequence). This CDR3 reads CSARDGVGPETQYF. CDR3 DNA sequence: TGCAGTGCTAGAGATGGAGTGGGGCCTGAGACCCAGTACTTC.

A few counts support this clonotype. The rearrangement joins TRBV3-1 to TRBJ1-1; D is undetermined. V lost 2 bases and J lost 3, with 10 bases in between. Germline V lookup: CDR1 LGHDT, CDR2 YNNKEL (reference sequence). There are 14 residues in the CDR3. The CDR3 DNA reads TGTGCCAGCAGCCAACCACCCCCCTACACTGAAGCTTTCTTT. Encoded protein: CASSQPPPYTEAFF.

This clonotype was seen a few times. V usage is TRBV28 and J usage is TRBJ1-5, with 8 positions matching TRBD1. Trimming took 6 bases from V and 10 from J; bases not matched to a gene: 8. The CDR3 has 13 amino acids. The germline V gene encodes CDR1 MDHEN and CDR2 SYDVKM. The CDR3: CASRTGARSPQHF. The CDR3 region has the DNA TGTGCCAGCAGGACAGGGGCTCGTAGCCCCCAGCATTTT.

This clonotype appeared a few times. DNA for the CDR3: TGCAGCGCTCAAAGGTACAGGGGAGACGAGGAAGCTTTCTTT. It codes for CSAQRYRGDEEAFF. The rearrangement links TRBV29-1 to TRBJ1-1; TRBD1 agrees at 7 bases. The germline V gene has CDR1 SQVTM and CDR2 ANQGSEA. The CDR3 is 14 amino acids. The junction had 16 bases not matched to a gene; V was cut back by 7 bases and J by 8 bases.

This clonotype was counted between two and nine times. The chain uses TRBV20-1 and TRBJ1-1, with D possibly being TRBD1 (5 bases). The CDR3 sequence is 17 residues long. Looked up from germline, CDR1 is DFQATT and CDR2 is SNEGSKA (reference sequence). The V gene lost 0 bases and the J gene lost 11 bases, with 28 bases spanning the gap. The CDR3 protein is CSARDGGTPGWGAGAFF. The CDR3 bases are TGCAGTGCTAGAGATGGGGGGACCCCGGGATGGGGCGCGGGGGCTTTCTTT.

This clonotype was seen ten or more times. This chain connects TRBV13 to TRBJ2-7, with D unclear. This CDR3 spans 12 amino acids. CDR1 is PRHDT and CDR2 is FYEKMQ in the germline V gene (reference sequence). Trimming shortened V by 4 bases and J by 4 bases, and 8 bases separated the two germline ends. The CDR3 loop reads CASSSDQYEQYF. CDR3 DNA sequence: TGTGCCAGCAGCTCAGACCAATACGAGCAGTACTTC.

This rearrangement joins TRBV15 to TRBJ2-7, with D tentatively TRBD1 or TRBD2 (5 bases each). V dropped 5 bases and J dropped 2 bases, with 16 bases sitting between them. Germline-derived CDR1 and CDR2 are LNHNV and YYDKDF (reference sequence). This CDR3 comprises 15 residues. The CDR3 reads CATSSPSQGPYEQYF. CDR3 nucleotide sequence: TGTGCCACCAGCTCACCGAGCCAGGGACCCTACGAGCAGTACTTC.

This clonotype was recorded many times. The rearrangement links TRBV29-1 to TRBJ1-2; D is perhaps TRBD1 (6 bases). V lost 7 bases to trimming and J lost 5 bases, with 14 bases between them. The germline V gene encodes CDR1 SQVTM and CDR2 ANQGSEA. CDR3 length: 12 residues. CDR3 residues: CSAVQGSYGYTF. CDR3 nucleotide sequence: TGCAGCGCCGTCCAGGGGTCTTATGGCTACACCTTC. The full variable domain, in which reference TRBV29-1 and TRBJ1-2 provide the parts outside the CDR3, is SAVISQKPSRDICQRGTSLTIQCQVDSQVTMMFWYRQQPGQSLTLIATANQGSEATYESGFVIDKFPISRPNLTFSTLTVSNMSPEDSSIYLCSAVQGSYGYTFGSGTRLTVV.